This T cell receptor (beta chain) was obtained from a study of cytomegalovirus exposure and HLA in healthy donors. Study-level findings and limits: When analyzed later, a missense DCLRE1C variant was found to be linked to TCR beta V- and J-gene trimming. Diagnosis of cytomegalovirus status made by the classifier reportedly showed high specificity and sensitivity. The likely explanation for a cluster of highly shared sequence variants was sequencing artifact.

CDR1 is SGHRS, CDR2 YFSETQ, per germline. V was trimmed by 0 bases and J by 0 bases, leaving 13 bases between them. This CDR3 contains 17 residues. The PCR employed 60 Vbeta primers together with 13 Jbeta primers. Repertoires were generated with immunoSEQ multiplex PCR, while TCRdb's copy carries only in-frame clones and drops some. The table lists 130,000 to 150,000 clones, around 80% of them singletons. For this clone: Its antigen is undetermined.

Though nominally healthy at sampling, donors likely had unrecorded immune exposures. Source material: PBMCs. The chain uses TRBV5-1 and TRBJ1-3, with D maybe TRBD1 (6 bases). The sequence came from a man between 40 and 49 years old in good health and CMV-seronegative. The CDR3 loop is CASSLDGQPISGNTIYF. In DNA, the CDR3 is TGCGCCAGCAGCTTGGATGGACAGCCTATCTCTGGAAACACCATATATTTT.